This TCR beta chain came from a study of PD-1 blockade in classical Hodgkin lymphoma (TCRdb year 2020). With respect to the entire study: Nivolumab dosing was 3 mg/kg intravenously every 2 weeks, continuing until either disease progression or unacceptable toxicity. A peripheral blood immune signature of response to PD-1 blockade in classical Hodgkin lymphoma was defined using TCR beta sequencing and CyTOF. Overall results and qualifications from the work: Trial patients with a complete response had baseline diversity similar to that of newly diagnosed patients, while partial responders and progressors had significantly lower diversity. A significant rise by C4D1 was seen in CD4+ but not CD8+ TCR diversity (p=0.0027 vs p=0.16), with the rise being most apparent in complete responders (p=0.02). Only a single clinical trial cohort was studied, and what caused the repertoire differences, possibly disease activity or prior therapy, remained undefined. Lower diversity was observed in patients in whom nivolumab was started less than 1 year after ASCT, and these patients were excluded from later analyses so that confounding by immune reconstitution would be avoided. Baseline TCR diversity was reported to be lower in newly diagnosed patients than in healthy donors, and even lower in relapsed/refractory patients.

A word on this clone: Its antigen has not been determined. Within one base of it there is no much larger clone, and no base qualities were kept.

The Qiagen DNeasy kit was used to extract genomic DNA from unsorted PBMCs and from the negatively selected CD4+ and CD8+ fractions. TCR beta CDR3 regions were amplified by immunoSEQ multiplex PCR using primers annealing to V and J segments. A synthetic immune receptor repertoire was used to minimize amplification bias, and any remaining bias was removed computationally after sequencing. As for how the authors treated the data: Custom Python scripts were used to quantify repertoire diversity as the Shannon entropy index. Unsorted, CD4+ and CD8+ repertoires were analyzed separately, except for combined analyses in which CD4+ and CD8+ sequences were merged in silico. Clonal expansion was defined as a frequency increase of at least 2-fold after treatment compared with C1D1, and clones undetected at baseline were assigned a pseudocount of 0.5. Singleton clones were defined as clones with 0 or 1 copy at C1D1, and non-singleton clones were defined as clones with 2 or more copies. Clones expanded in unsorted samples were assigned a CD4+, CD8+ or unknown annotation through matching of protein sequences in sorted samples from the same patient. Wilcoxon tests on paired samples were used to test diversity changes from C1D1 to C4D1. In its TCRdb copy, this immuneACCESS table keeps in-frame sequences only and misses some clones. Where compared with another copy, unresolved V genes explain less than half of these, and the others have no known cause. V and J calls and clone size come straight from that table; D and trimming were deduced from the DNA. This sample gives about 20,000 clones in total; roughly 72% of them show up just once. The ten top clones hold around 40% of the sample.

CDR1 and CDR2 were assigned from the germline V gene as SGHTS and YDEGEE. Measured from the cysteine to the phenylalanine, the CDR3 is 16 residues long. Only CDR3 DNA remains: 48 bases, in frame from the first base. V lost 2 bases and J lost 4 bases; the stretch between them is 16 bases long. The intended sense of this specimen's time point label: cycle 4 day 1 (C4D1), after less than 7 weeks of nivolumab. Relapse after autologous stem cell transplantation had occurred in all trial patients, and cohorts A, B and C were distinguished by prior brentuximab vedotin exposure. The trial cohort comprised roughly 50 patients with relapsed/refractory classical Hodgkin lymphoma whose best overall responses were complete response, partial response or progressive disease. Trial patients were treated with single-agent nivolumab in the multi-cohort phase II CheckMate 205 trial. An independent review committee assessed best overall response by applying the 2007 International Working Group response criteria. Trial PBMCs were collected just before the start of nivolumab (C1D1) and during therapy at cycle 2 day 1 and cycle 4 day 1. After peripheral blood was drawn into 8 mL Vacutainer Cell Preparation Tubes, PBMCs were isolated by centrifugation and then cryopreserved.

The sequence came from a human donor with classical Hodgkin lymphoma. The sequences come from peripheral blood mononuclear cells (PBMCs), collected before the fourth cycle of nivolumab. This sequence uses TRBV5-8 and TRBJ1-3, and TRBD1 may be the D gene, going by 5 matching bases. The CDR3 in this case is CASSFRQGGAGNTIYF. The DNA reads as follows: TGTGCCAGCAGCTTCCGGCAGGGAGGGGCAGGAAACACCATATATTTT.